The 10 T cell receptor beta chains given below trace back to one sample, sequenced in a study of CD8+ T cells in alopecia areata. Extraction and reverse transcription of RNA yielded cDNA as the sequencing template. Sequencing was performed with immunoSEQ multiplex PCR; in TCRdb, only in-frame clones are kept and a portion is missing. Of around 250,000 clones in the sample, roughly two thirds were seen once. Material: CD4+ T cells sorted from blood, obtained at week 0. The receptors shown here come from a human donor with alopecia areata.

The chain employs TRBV2 and TRBJ2-2; unclear D gene. The V and J ends lost 11 bases and 4 bases respectively, with 14 bases between them. This CDR3 contains 13 residues. The germline CDR1 and CDR2 sequences are SNHLY and FYNNEI. Here the CDR3 reads CAEADSPTGELFF. The DNA for the CDR3 is TGTGCCGAGGCGGATTCGCCCACCGGGGAGCTGTTTTTT. Filled out from reference TRBV2 and TRBJ2-2, the complete variable domain reads EPEVTQTPSHQVTQMGQEVILRCVPISNHLYFYWYRQILGQKVEFLVSFYNNEISEKSEIFDDQFSVERPDGSNFTLKIRSTKLEDSAMYFCAEADSPTGELFFGEGSRLTVL.

This clone was observed a few times. The V and J genes are TRBV23-1 and TRBJ1-3; D is unresolved. TRBV23-1 is flagged as an ORF with uncertain function. There are 19 residues in the CDR3. V was shortened by 0 bases and J by 0 bases, with 18 bases between the two germline ends. CDR3 sequence: CASSQSPSPPKNSGNTIYF. The CDR3 DNA reads TGCGCCAGCAGTCAATCTCCCTCACCGCCAAAAAACTCTGGAAACACCATATATTTT.

The rearrangement links TRBV7-9 to TRBJ1-2, with 7 bases matching TRBD1. The germline CDR1 and CDR2 sequences are SEHNR and FQNEAQ (reference sequence). Losses at the gene ends were 6 bases for V and 4 bases for J; bases not matched to a gene: 8. The CDR3 totals 14 residues. CDR3 DNA sequence: TGTGCCAGCAGTGGACAGGAACCAAGCTATGGCTACACCTTC. It codes for CASSGQEPSYGYTF.

The genes are TRBV7-2 and TRBJ2-2; 7 bases line up with TRBD1. The germline V gene has CDR1 SGHTA and CDR2 FQGNSA. The V segment lost 6 bases and the J segment 4 bases; nucleotides outside the gene matches: 5. This CDR3 is 14 amino acids long. This CDR3 is CASRYRGGTGELFF. For the CDR3, the DNA is TGTGCCAGCAGATACAGGGGTGGCACCGGGGAGCTGTTTTTT. The whole variable domain, filled in from reference TRBV7-2 and TRBJ2-2, reads GAGVSQSPSNKVTEKGKDVELRCDPISGHTALYWYRQSLGQGLEFLIYFQGNSAPDKSGLPSDRFSAERTGGSVSTLTIQRTQQEDSAVYLCASRYRGGTGELFFGEGSRLTVL.

To note about this clone: The sample has other DNA sequences that encode this CDR3 too. The chain uses TRBV27 and TRBJ2-3; D not certain. Germline V gene sequence: CDR1 MNHEY, CDR2 SMNVEV (reference sequence). This CDR3 region has 11 residues. The germline V and J ends were trimmed by 3 bases and 5 bases, with 3 bases remaining between them. The chain's CDR3 is CASSFGDTQYF. The CDR3 DNA reads as TGTGCCAGCAGTTTTGGAGATACGCAGTATTTT.

The chain is built from TRBV18 and TRBJ2-1; 7 nucleotides agree with TRBD1. The V segment lost 3 bases and the J segment 7 bases; nucleotides outside the gene matches: 6. This CDR3 spans 14 amino acids. From germline, CDR1 is KGHSH and CDR2 LQKENI. CDR3 protein: CASSPALTGNEQFF. The CDR3 nucleotides read TGTGCCAGCTCACCGGCCCTGACAGGGAATGAGCAGTTCTTC.

The chain links TRBV6-6 to TRBJ2-7, with TRBD1 matching 9 bases. Per germline, CDR1 MNHNY and CDR2 SVGAGI (reference sequence). This CDR3 spans 15 amino acids. V lost 2 bases and J lost 2; bases outside the gene matches: 4. The CDR3, as DNA: TGTGCCAGCAGTTACGATGGGACAGGGACCTACGAGCAGTACTTC. It encodes CASSYDGTGTYEQYF.

The chain couples TRBV27 to TRBJ2-5; tentative D call: TRBD1 (5 bases). This CDR3 has 15 residues. The germline CDR1 and CDR2 sequences are MNHEY and SMNVEV (reference sequence). Trimming cost V 5 bases and J 1 base, with 14 bases left between them. CDR3 sequence: CASSPLGRFQETQYF. As DNA, the CDR3 is TGTGCCAGCAGTCCACTGGGGCGGTTCCAAGAGACCCAGTACTTC.

V and J are TRBV5-1 and TRBJ2-1, with TRBD2 identical over 14 bases. Germline V gives CDR1 SGHRS, CDR2 YFSETQ. The CDR3 runs to 16 residues. V shed 4 bases, J shed 15 bases, and the junction held 15 bases outside the gene matches. CDR3 sequence (DNA): TGCGCCAGCAGCGCGACTAGCGGGGGGGCGGAAAGAAATCGGTTCTTC. Translating it yields CASSATSGGAERNRFF. The variable domain in full, completed from reference TRBV5-1 and TRBJ2-1, reads KAGVTQTPRYLIKTRGQQVTLSCSPISGHRSVSWYQQTPGQGLQFLFEYFSETQRNKGNFPGRFSGRQFSNSRSEMNVSTLELGDSALYLCASSATSGGAERNRFFGPGTRLTVL.

CDR3 in amino acids: CASSPRTDTDTQYF. Here the CDR3 DNA reads TGCGCCAGCAGCCCCCGGACGGACACAGATACGCAGTATTTT. The chain carries TRBV5-1 and TRBJ2-3; no clear D. The CDR3 length is 14 residues. V lost 4 bases, J lost 2 bases, and 11 bases lay in between. From germline, CDR1 is SGHRS and CDR2 YFSETQ.